This TCR beta chain came from a study of read filtering for tumor transcriptome and immune sequencing. General observations from the study: Even smaller IR-seq throughput identified most shared clonotypes.

Trimming stripped 5 bases from V and 4 bases from J, with 20 bases between. This CDR3 has 16 amino acids. The germline V gene encodes CDR1 SGHTA and CDR2 FQGNSA. From approximately 430 ng of RNA, a library with molecular barcoded alpha/delta and beta/gamma adaptors was made. TCRdb fed the reads into MiXCR, producing one record per CDR3 protein. The sample lists roughly 56,000 distinct CDR3 sequences; roughly 19% were seen once. This clonotype was picked up many times. What it binds is unknown. V gene TRBV7-2 combines with J gene TRBJ2-5, with TRBD2 as a possible D gene (6 bases). Sequencing input: a population of CD138-negative cells sorted from bone marrow. This TCR was recovered from a donor at least 40 years old with multiple myeloma. This CDR3 is CASSPPGEAGRETQYF. The CDR3 DNA is TGTGCCAGCAGCCCTCCCGGGGAGGCGGGGCGAGAGACCCAGTACTTC.